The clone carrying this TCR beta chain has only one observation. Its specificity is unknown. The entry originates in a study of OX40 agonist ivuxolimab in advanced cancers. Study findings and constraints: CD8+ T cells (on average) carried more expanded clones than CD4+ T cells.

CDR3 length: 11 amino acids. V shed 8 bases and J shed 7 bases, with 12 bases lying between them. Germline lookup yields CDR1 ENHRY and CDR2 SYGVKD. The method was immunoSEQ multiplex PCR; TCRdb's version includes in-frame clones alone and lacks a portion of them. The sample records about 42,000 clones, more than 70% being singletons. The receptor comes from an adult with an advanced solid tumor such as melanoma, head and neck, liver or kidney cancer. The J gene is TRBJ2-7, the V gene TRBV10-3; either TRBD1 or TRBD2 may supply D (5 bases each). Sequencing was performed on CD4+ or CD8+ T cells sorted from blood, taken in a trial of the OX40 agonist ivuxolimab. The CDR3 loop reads CAIGTGLEQYF. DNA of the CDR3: TGTGCCATCGGGACGGGATTAGAGCAGTACTTC.